This T cell receptor (beta chain) is drawn from a study of blood T cell repertoires in COVID-19. Germline values: CDR1 SGHRS, CDR2 YFSETQ. V lost 2 bases, J lost 9 bases, and 12 bases stayed unmatched. The CDR3 sequence is 17 residues long. Under the authors' procedure: Nucleated cell number was recorded as an estimate derived from reference gene primer amplification. Produced via immunoSEQ multiplex PCR; TCRdb's table is partial and in-frame only. D and trimming were read from the DNA, whereas the V and J calls and clone size are those reported in that table. The sample carries roughly 200,000 clones, roughly 88% recorded once.

The V call is TRBV5-1, the J call TRBJ2-7; TRBD2 matches at 15 bases. The sequenced sample was peripheral blood. The clonotype was recovered from a human donor with active or convalescent COVID-19. The donor label of this sample is uncertain. CDR3 DNA: TGCGCCAGCAGCTTCGGACTAGCGGGAGGGTCAGCCGTATGGCAGTACTTC. It specifies CASSFGLAGGSAVWQYF.